A single TCR beta chain is shown here with its context. Its matching antigen is unknown. The data are from a study of cytomegalovirus exposure and HLA in healthy donors. Study-wide findings and caveats: HLA restriction was apparent for most CMV-associated TCR beta chains in a later analysis. Later analysis showed TCR association rates varying by HLA locus, highest for DRB1 and lowest for HLA-C.

Deletions cut 2 bases from V and 1 base from J, with 11 bases between. Per the germline V gene, CDR1 is SGHTA and CDR2 is FQGTGA. The CDR3 runs 16 residues. PCR involved 60 Vbeta and 13 Jbeta primers. Only in-frame clones appear in the TCRdb table, and some are missing; sequencing was by immunoSEQ multiplex PCR. This table has 150,000 to 200,000 clones, around 75% appearing once. The sequence was obtained from a woman in her fifties or sixties in good health and CMV-seronegative. The chain carries TRBV7-3 and TRBJ2-2; maybe TRBD2 (7 bases). The sequencing sample was made of PBMCs. CDR3 sequence: CASSLPGGENTGELFF. DNA for the CDR3: TGTGCCAGCAGCTTACCGGGGGGCGAGAACACCGGGGAGCTGTTTTTT. Drawing the rest from reference TRBV7-3 and TRBJ2-2, the complete variable domain is GAGVSQTPSNKVTEKGKYVELRCDPISGHTALYWYRQSLGQGPEFLIYFQGTGAADDSGLPNDRFFAVRPEGSVSTLKIQRTERGDSAVYLCASSLPGGENTGELFFGEGSRLTVL.